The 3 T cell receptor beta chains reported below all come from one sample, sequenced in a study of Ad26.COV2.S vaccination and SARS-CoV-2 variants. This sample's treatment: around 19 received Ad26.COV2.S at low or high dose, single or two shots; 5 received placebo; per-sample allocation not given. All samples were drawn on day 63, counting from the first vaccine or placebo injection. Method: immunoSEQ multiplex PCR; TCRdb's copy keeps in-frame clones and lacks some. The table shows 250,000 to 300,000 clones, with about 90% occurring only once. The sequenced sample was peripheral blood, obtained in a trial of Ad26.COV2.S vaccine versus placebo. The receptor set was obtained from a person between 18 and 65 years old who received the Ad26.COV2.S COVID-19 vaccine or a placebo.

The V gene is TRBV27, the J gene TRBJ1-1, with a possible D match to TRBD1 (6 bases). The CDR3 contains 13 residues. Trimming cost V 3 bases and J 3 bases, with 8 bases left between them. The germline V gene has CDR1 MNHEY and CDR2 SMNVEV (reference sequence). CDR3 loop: CASSLYRDTEAFF. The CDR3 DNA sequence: TGTGCCAGCAGTTTGTACAGGGACACTGAAGCTTTCTTT.

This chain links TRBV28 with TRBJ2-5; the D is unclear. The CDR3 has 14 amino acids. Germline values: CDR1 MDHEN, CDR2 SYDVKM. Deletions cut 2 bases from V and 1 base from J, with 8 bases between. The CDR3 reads CASSLPPSQETQYF. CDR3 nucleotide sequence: TGTGCCAGCAGTTTACCTCCCAGCCAAGAGACCCAGTACTTC.

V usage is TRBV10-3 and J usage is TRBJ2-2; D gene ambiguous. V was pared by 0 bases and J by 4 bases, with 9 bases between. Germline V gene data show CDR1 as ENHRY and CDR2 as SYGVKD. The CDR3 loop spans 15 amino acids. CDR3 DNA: TGTGCCATCAGTGAGTCGAATAACCCCACCGGGGAGCTGTTTTTT. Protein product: CAISESNNPTGELFF.